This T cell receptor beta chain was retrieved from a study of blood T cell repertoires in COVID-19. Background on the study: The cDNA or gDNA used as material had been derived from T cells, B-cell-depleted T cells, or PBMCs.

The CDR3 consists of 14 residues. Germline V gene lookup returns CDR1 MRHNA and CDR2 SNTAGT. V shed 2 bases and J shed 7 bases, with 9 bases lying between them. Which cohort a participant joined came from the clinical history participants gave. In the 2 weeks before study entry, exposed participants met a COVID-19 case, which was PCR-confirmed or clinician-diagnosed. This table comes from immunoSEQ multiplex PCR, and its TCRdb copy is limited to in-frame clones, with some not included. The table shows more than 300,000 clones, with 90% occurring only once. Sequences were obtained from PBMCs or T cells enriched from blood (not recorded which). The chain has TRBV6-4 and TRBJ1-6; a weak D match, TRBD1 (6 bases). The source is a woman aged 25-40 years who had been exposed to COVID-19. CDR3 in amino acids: CASSDTGYNSPLHF. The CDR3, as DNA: TGTGCCAGCAGTGACACAGGGTACAATTCACCCCTCCACTTT.